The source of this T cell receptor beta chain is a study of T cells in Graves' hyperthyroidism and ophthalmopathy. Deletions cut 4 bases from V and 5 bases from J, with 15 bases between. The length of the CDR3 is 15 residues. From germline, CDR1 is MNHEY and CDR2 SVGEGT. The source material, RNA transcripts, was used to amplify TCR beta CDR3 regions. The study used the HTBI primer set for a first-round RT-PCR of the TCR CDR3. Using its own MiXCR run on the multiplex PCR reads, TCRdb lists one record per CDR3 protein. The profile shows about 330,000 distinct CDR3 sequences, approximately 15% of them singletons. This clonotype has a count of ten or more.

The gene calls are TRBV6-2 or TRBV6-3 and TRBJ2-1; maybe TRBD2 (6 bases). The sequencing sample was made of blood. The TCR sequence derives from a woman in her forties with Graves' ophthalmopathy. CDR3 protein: CASSFTGLGNNEQFF. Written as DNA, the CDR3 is TGTGCCAGCAGTTTCACGGGACTCGGGAACAATGAGCAGTTCTTC.